The following is a T cell receptor beta chain sequence with its context. It lacks a known antigen. The input lacks base qualities; no much larger clone sits a single base away. These data originate in a study of molecular identifiers for immune sequencing clone quantification (dated by TCRdb to the late 2010s). Regarding the research as a whole: For a replicate experiment, the RNA from either about 20,000 or 100,000 naive CD8 T cells was divided into five aliquots, and four of those aliquots went on to sequencing. The study was a methods study using CD8 T cells to benchmark molecular-identifier clustering-based TCR repertoire sequencing (MIDCIRS) and TCR RNA copy counting.

From the germline V gene (reference sequence), CDR1 is MNHEY and CDR2 is SMNVEV. Trimming removed 1 base from V and 0 bases from J, leaving 10 bases between the germline ends. Including the terminal cysteine and phenylalanine, the CDR3 comprises 15 residues. The retained sequence is limited to the CDR3, 45 bases, with the frame set at the first base. The method behind the library was PCR. The sequencer listed for this sample is NextSeq 500. Preparation of bulk TCR libraries followed a previously described approach, with the TCR primers listed in Table S5. Total RNA was purified with the Qiagen AllPrep DNA/RNA kit. Reads from multiple sequencing runs of the same library were pooled before analysis. As for how the authors treated the data: Only reads with exact TCR constant sequence were kept, trimmed to 150 nt, and grouped by their 12-nt molecular barcodes. Within each barcode group, reads were sub-clustered at a 15% Levenshtein threshold, and quality-weighted consensus sequences were built per RNA molecule. Non-functional sequences were filtered out, along with any lower-count sequence sitting one edit away from another sequence. On the basis of fitting two negative binomial distributions, barcode sub-clusters with fewer than 20% of the maximum read count were discarded. The raw public data were reprocessed by TCRdb itself: fastp quality trimming at Q25, MiXCR clonotype calling, in-frame beta chains only. Entries are consolidated by CDR3 protein sequence, retaining the most common genes and DNA. TCRdb, rather than the study authors, made the V and J calls. The sample table contains nearly 650,000 distinct CDR3 sequences; only one count was recorded for roughly 23% of them. The ten largest clones capture 0.78% of the sample.

General study outcomes and caveats: Modeling estimated 2.5 to 3.5 recovered TCR RNA copies per cell, compared with about 10 by digital PCR, which implies about 30% capture efficiency. Without barcode sub-clustering, chimeric consensus sequences inflated TCR diversity; chimeras reached as high as 47%. The naive libraries included spiked-in Jurkat TCR RNA (10 copies' worth), and this RNA is not part of the donor repertoire. In CMV-specific effector cells, clones with more than 20 RNA copies accounted for over 97% of molecules, whereas in naive cells such clones accounted for under 1%. The sizes of highly expanded clones could end up underestimated when identical TCR molecules share a barcode. Spiked-in Jurkat TCR RNA equal to a single cell's worth was reported to be detectable even within one million naive CD8 T cells.

Naive CD8 T cell libraries were made from roughly 20,000 to 1,000,000 sorted cells using 10%, 30% or 50% of purified RNA. Naive CD8 T cells were FACS-sorted as CD8+CD4-CCR7+CD45RA+ on a BD FACSAria II into RLT Plus buffer. Under 11 TCR copies' worth of Jurkat RNA were spiked into roughly 20,000-1,000,000 naive CD8 T cell samples to test detection sensitivity. Enrichment of CD8 T cells was performed with RosetteSep CD8+ T Cell Enrichment Cocktail and Ficoll-Paque, after which ACK red cell lysis was carried out. The sequenced sample was naive CD8+ T cells from blood, with Jurkat cell RNA spiked in. The sample's cell subset or site label, in plain terms: FACS-sorted CD8+CD4-CCR7+CD45RA+ naive T cells. This receptor chain uses TRBV27 and TRBJ2-7; perhaps TRBD2 is the D gene, with 5 bases matching. The TCR sequence derives from a human donor in good health. Some libraries in this study had Jurkat cell RNA spiked in. The CDR3 in this case is CASSLFGGSSYEQYF. At the DNA level, the sequence is TGTGCCAGCAGTTTATTCGGTGGGAGCTCCTACGAGCAGTACTTC.